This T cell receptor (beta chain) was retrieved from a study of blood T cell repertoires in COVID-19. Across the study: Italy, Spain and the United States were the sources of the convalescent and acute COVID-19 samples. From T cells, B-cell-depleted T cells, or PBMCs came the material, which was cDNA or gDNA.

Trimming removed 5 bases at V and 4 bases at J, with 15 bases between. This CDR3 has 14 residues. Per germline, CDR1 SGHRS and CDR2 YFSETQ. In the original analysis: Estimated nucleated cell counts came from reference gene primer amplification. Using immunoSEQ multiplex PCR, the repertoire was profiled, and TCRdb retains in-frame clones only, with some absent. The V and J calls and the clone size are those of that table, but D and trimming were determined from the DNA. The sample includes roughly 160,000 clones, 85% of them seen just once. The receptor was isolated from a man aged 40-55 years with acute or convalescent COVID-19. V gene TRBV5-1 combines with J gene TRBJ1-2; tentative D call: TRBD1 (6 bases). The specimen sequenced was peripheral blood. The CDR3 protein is CASSPDRGGYGYTF. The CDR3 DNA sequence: TGCGCCAGCAGTCCCGACAGAGGGGGCTATGGCTACACCTTC.